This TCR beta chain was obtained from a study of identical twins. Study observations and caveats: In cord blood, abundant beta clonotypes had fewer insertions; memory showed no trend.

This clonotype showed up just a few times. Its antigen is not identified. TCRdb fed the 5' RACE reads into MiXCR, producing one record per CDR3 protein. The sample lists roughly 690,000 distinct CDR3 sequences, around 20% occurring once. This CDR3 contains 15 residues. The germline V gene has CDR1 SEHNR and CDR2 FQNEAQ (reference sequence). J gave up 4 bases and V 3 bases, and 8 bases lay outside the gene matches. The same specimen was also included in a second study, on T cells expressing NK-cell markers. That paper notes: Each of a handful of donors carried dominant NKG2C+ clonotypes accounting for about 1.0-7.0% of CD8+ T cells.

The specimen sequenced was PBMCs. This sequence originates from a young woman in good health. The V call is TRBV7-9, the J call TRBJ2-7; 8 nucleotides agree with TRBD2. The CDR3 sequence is CASSFFVAGKYEQYF. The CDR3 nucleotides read TGTGCCAGCAGCTTTTTTGTAGCGGGAAAGTACGAGCAGTACTTC. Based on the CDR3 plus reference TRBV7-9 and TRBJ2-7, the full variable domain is DTGVSQNPRHKITKRGQNVTFRCDPISEHNRLYWYRQTLGQGPEFLTYFQNEAQLEKSRLLSDRFSAERPKGSFSTLEIQRTEQGDSAMYLCASSFFVAGKYEQYFGPGTRLTVT.